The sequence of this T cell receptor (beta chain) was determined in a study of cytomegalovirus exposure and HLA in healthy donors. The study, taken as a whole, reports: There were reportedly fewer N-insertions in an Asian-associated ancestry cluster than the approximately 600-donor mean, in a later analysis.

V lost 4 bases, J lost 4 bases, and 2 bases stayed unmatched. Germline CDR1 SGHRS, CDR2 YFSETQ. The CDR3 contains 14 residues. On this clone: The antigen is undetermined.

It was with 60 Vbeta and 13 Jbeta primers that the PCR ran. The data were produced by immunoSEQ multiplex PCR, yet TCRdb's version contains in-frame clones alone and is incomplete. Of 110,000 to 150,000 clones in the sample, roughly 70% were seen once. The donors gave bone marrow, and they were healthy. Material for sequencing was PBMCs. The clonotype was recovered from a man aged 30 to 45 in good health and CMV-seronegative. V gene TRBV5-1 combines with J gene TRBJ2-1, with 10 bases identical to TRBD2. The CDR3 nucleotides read TGCGCCAGCAGCCGGACTAGCGGTTACAATGAGCAGTTCTTC. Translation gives CASSRTSGYNEQFF.